These 32 T cell receptor beta chains came from one sample sequenced in a study of cytomegalovirus exposure and HLA in healthy donors. 13 Jbeta primers and 60 Vbeta primers were used for the PCR. The table came from immunoSEQ multiplex PCR; TCRdb's copy has only in-frame clones and leaves some out. Here the sample spans over 110,000 clones, 70% to 80% being singletons. Specimen: PBMCs. These receptors were obtained from a young woman in good health and CMV-seropositive.

This clone came up a few times. The J gene is TRBJ1-2, the V gene TRBV2, with D perhaps matching TRBD1 (6 bases). CDR1 is SNHLY and CDR2 is FYNNEI in the germline V gene. The CDR3 length is 13 residues. V shed 2 bases and J shed 4 bases, with 8 bases lying between them. The CDR3 sequence: CASSEYRAYGYTF. CDR3 coding DNA: TGTGCCAGCAGTGAATACAGGGCCTATGGCTACACCTTC.

In its sample, this clone was seen once. The genes are TRBV6-1 and TRBJ1-2; D remains ambiguous. CDR3 length equals 14 residues. Germline loops: CDR1 MNHNS, CDR2 SASEGT. The V and J ends lost 6 bases and 4 bases respectively, with 15 bases between them. For the CDR3, the DNA is TGTGCCAGCAGGAAGACCCTGGAGTCCTATGGCTACACCTTC. Protein sequence: CASRKTLESYGYTF.

This clone was counted once. The gene calls are TRBV13 and TRBJ2-3, with D unclear. The CDR3 runs 13 residues. V lost 4 bases to trimming and J lost 0 bases, with 5 bases between them. CDR1 is PRHDT, CDR2 FYEKMQ, per germline (reference sequence). DNA for the CDR3: TGTGCCAGCAGCTCCTCTAGCACAGATACGCAGTATTTT. Protein: CASSSSSTDTQYF. The full variable domain, with the rest looked up from reference TRBV13 and TRBJ2-3, is AAGVIQSPRHLIKEKRETATLKCYPIPRHDTVYWYQQGPGQDPQFLISFYEKMQSDKGSIPDRFSAQQFSDYHSELNMSSLELGDSALYFCASSSSSTDTQYFGPGTRLTVL.

This clone was seen once. The rearrangement uses TRBV10-1 and TRBJ2-7; 8 bases match TRBD2. This CDR3 is built from 15 residues. Trimming took 1 base from V and 4 from J; bases not matched to a gene: 6. CDR1 is WNHNN and CDR2 is SYGVQD in the germline V gene (reference sequence). Written as DNA, the CDR3 is TGCGCCAGCAGTGAGTTCGCGGGGGGCGTATACGAGCAGTACTTC. It codes for CASSEFAGGVYEQYF.

The rearrangement uses TRBV4-2 and TRBJ2-1, with TRBD2 identical over 11 bases. Germline V gene sequence: CDR1 LGHNA, CDR2 YNFKEQ. The ends lost 2 bases at V and 4 bases at J; junction bases unmatched: 4. The CDR3 loop spans 16 amino acids. CDR3 bases: TGTGCCAGCAGCCAATTTCTAGCGGGGGGTTACAATGAGCAGTTCTTC. Residues: CASSQFLAGGYNEQFF.

This chain joins TRBV6-5 and TRBJ2-2, with D possibly TRBD1 on 5 matching bases. The CDR3 contains 15 residues. The V end lost 0 bases, the J end lost 4 bases, and 9 bases lay between the germline ends. Germline CDR1 MNHEY, CDR2 SVGAGI. CDR3 residues: CASSYSAGSTGELFF. Here the CDR3 DNA reads TGTGCCAGCAGTTACTCGGCAGGGTCCACCGGGGAGCTGTTTTTT.

The chain joins TRBV11-2 to TRBJ1-5; D may be TRBD1 (5 bases). The germline V gene encodes CDR1 SGHAT and CDR2 FQNNGV. V shed 3 bases and J shed 4 bases, with 10 bases lying between them. The CDR3 extends over 14 amino acids. The CDR3 sequence is CASSFNAGNQPQHF. The CDR3 coding sequence is TGTGCCAGCAGCTTTAACGCAGGGAATCAGCCCCAGCATTTT.

The J gene is TRBJ1-1, the V gene TRBV7-9; 7 bases agree with TRBD1. The CDR3 loop spans 15 amino acids. Germline CDR1 is SEHNR and CDR2 is FQNEAQ (reference sequence). Trimming at V came to 5 bases and at J to 0 bases, leaving 6 bases not matched to a gene. For the CDR3, the DNA is TGTGCCAGCAGCCCCCCAGGGGGGATGAACACTGAAGCTTTCTTT. Protein product: CASSPPGGMNTEAFF.

The genes are TRBV7-2 and TRBJ2-7; tentative D call: TRBD2 (7 bases). Per the germline V gene, CDR1 is SGHTA and CDR2 is FQGNSA. Trimming shortened V by 7 bases and J by 2 bases, and 15 bases separated the two germline ends. The CDR3 length is 14 residues. The CDR3 region is CASTLGGRPYEQYF. CDR3 bases: TGTGCCAGCACCCTGGGGGGGCGCCCCTACGAGCAGTACTTC.

The genes are TRBV7-2 and TRBJ2-5; D uncertain. The DNA end lines up better with TRBJ2-7; the J call may be wrong. This CDR3 has 12 amino acids. Germline V lookup: CDR1 SGHTA, CDR2 FQGNSA. The CDR3 nucleotides read TGTGCCAGCAGCTTATTTCCCTACGAGCAGTACTTC. It is translated as CASSLFPYEQYF.

This clone turned up a few times. The CDR3 bases are TGTGCCAGCAGTGAACCAGGGAATCCCCCCTACGAGCAGTACTTC. Its protein product is CASSEPGNPPYEQYF. The rearrangement uses TRBV6-1 and TRBJ2-7; the D gene is possibly TRBD1 (5 bases). This CDR3 is 15 amino acids long. CDR1 and CDR2 (germline): MNHNS, SASEGT. Trimming shortened V by 2 bases and J by 2 bases, and 13 bases separated the two germline ends.

This sequence joins TRBV19 and TRBJ1-4; no reliable D call. Trimming stripped 3 bases from V and 8 bases from J, with 16 bases between. The CDR3 length is 15 residues. CDR1 LNHDA and CDR2 SQIVND come from the germline V gene (reference sequence). The CDR3 spells CASSIRWENSEKLFF. The CDR3 nucleotides are TGTGCCAGTAGTATTAGGTGGGAGAATTCGGAAAAACTGTTTTTT.

The chain links TRBV5-1 to TRBJ1-1; 7 nucleotides agree with TRBD1. V trimming: 3 bases; J trimming: 0 bases; junction bases outside the gene matches: 5. This CDR3 has 15 residues. Germline V gene sequence: CDR1 SGHRS, CDR2 YFSETQ. CDR3 region: CASSSGQAMNTEAFF. CDR3 nucleotide sequence: TGCGCCAGCAGCTCCGGACAGGCCATGAACACTGAAGCTTTCTTT. Based on the CDR3 plus reference TRBV5-1 and TRBJ1-1, the full variable domain is KAGVTQTPRYLIKTRGQQVTLSCSPISGHRSVSWYQQTPGQGLQFLFEYFSETQRNKGNFPGRFSGRQFSNSRSEMNVSTLELGDSALYLCASSSGQAMNTEAFFGQGTRLTVV.

The rearrangement uses TRBV21-1 and TRBJ2-1; the D call of TRBD1 is as the table states it, not checked on the DNA. TRBV21-1 is labeled a pseudogene. The CDR3 runs to 17 residues. The DNA of the CDR3 is TGTGCCAGCAGCCTCCAGGGTCGCGGCTTTGGATACAATGAGCAGTTCTTC. Its translation: CASSLQGRGFGYNEQFF.

This rearrangement joins TRBV30 to TRBJ1-6; tentatively, D is TRBD1 (5 bases). CDR3 size: 14 residues. V lost 0 bases and J 7 bases, leaving 10 bases between the germline ends. Germline lookup yields CDR1 GTSNPN and CDR2 SVGIG (reference sequence). CDR3 protein: CAWSVRAGNSPLHF. The CDR3 DNA reads as TGTGCCTGGAGTGTACGGGCAGGGAATTCACCCCTCCACTTT.

This chain uses TRBV5-1 with TRBJ2-1, with 10 bases lining up with TRBD2. CDR1 is SGHRS, CDR2 YFSETQ, per germline. The CDR3 totals 16 residues. Losses at the gene ends were 3 bases for V and 4 bases for J; bases not matched to a gene: 7. CDR3 loop: CASSSRTSGAYNEQFF. The DNA of the CDR3 is TGCGCCAGCAGCTCTAGAACTAGCGGGGCTTACAATGAGCAGTTCTTC.

This sequence joins TRBV6-5 and TRBJ2-1, with D perhaps TRBD1 (6 bases). The ends were cut back, 2 bases at V and 10 bases at J, with 9 bases in the middle. Germline V gene lookup returns CDR1 MNHEY and CDR2 SVGAGI. The CDR3 runs 12 residues. The CDR3 sequence: CASSYTTGEQFF. CDR3 sequence (DNA): TGTGCCAGCAGTTACACCACAGGGGAGCAGTTCTTC.

The chain is built from TRBV5-6 and TRBJ2-7; the D gene is possibly TRBD2 (5 bases). Trimming took 4 bases from V and 7 from J, leaving 12 bases between them. The CDR3 is 12 residues long. CDR1 and CDR2 from the germline V gene are SGHDT and YYEEEE. CDR3 in DNA: TGTGCCAGCAGCCGGACTCCACGGGAGCAGTACTTC. Protein: CASSRTPREQYF.

The CDR3 DNA sequence: TGTGCCAGCAGCGCCGGGACAGGGGGAGATACGCAGTATTTT. Encoded protein: CASSAGTGGDTQYF. This chain uses TRBV9 with TRBJ2-3, with 11 bases matching TRBD1. This CDR3 is 14 amino acids long. Germline V gene data show CDR1 as SGDLS and CDR2 as YYNGEE. The V segment lost 3 bases and the J segment 5 bases; nucleotides outside the gene matches: 2.

V is TRBV5-1 and J is TRBJ1-4, with a possible D match to TRBD1 (6 bases). V lost 6 bases and J 8 bases, leaving 17 bases between the germline ends. The CDR3 spans 14 residues. Germline CDR1 SGHRS, CDR2 YFSETQ. This CDR3 reads CASIWVQGREKLFF. CDR3 coding DNA: TGCGCCAGCATCTGGGTACAGGGTCGGGAAAAACTGTTTTTT.

The V and J genes are TRBV2 and TRBJ1-1; 8 bases agree with TRBD1. CDR3 length: 17 amino acids. V trimming: 9 bases; J trimming: 2 bases; junction bases outside the gene matches: 17. CDR1 and CDR2 (germline): SNHLY, FYNNEI. For the CDR3, the DNA is TGTGCCAGTCGCTATCGACAGGGGTCGACCCTTAACACTGAAGCTTTCTTT. Amino acid sequence: CASRYRQGSTLNTEAFF.

The genes are TRBV19 and TRBJ2-2; 9 bases are a match to TRBD1. The V gene end was trimmed by 8 bases and the J gene end by 6 bases; junction bases not matched to a gene: 13. The CDR3 extends over 16 amino acids. The germline V gene encodes CDR1 LNHDA and CDR2 SQIVND (reference sequence). The CDR3 nucleotides are TGTGCCAGTCGGGTTGGACAGGGGTTTGATGCCGGGGAGCTGTTTTTT. Translation gives CASRVGQGFDAGELFF. Looking up the rest from reference TRBV19 and TRBJ2-2 gives the full variable domain: DGGITQSPKYLFRKEGQNVTLSCEQNLNHDAMYWYRQDPGQGLRLIYYSQIVNDFQKGDIAEGYSVSREKKESFPLTVTSAQKNPTAFYLCASRVGQGFDAGELFFGEGSRLTVL.

J is TRBJ2-7 and V is TRBV11-2; D gene unclear. Germline-derived CDR1 and CDR2 are SGHAT and FQNNGV. The germline V and J ends were trimmed by 2 bases and 4 bases, with 12 bases remaining between them. The CDR3 has 14 residues. CDR3 DNA sequence: TGTGCCAGCAGCTTACTGGGTTTCAGGTACGAGCAGTACTTC. Amino acid sequence: CASSLLGFRYEQYF. Full variable domain (remainder filled in from reference TRBV11-2 and TRBJ2-7): EAGVAQSPRYKIIEKRQSVAFWCNPISGHATLYWYQQILGQGPKLLIQFQNNGVVDDSQLPKDRFSAERLKGVDSTLKIQPAKLEDSAVYLCASSLLGFRYEQYFGPGTRLTVT.

The V call is TRBV4-1, the J call TRBJ1-1; a possible D gene is TRBD1 (6 bases). This CDR3 spans 16 amino acids. V was clipped by 3 bases and J by 4 bases, with 18 bases between them. Germline CDR1 reads MGHRA; CDR2 reads YSYEKL. CDR3 sequence: CASSHQTGMGVTEAFF. The CDR3 DNA reads as TGCGCCAGCAGCCACCAAACAGGGATGGGCGTCACTGAAGCTTTCTTT.

The V call is TRBV25-1, the J call TRBJ1-2, with 8 bases lining up with TRBD1. The germline gives CDR1 MGHDK, CDR2 SYGVNS. V gave up 8 bases and J gave up 8 bases; unmatched junction bases: 10. This CDR3 region has 13 residues. CDR3 sequence: CASAETGGRGYTF. CDR3 coding DNA: TGTGCCAGCGCCGAAACAGGGGGTAGGGGCTACACCTTC.

As to this clone: Other DNA sequences within the sample encode an identical CDR3. The chain recombines TRBV6-1 with TRBJ2-7, with TRBD1 as a possible D gene (5 bases). The CDR3 contains 12 residues. V lost 4 bases and J lost 4, with 8 bases in between. CDR1 and CDR2 (germline): MNHNS, SASEGT. CDR3 coding DNA: TGTGCCAGCAGTGTAACAGGTTACGAGCAGTACTTC. It encodes CASSVTGYEQYF.

The chain joins TRBV10-3 to TRBJ1-2; TRBD1 agrees at 8 bases. With 6 bases clipped from V and 1 base from J, the junction kept 4 bases outside the gene matches. There are 14 residues in the CDR3. CDR1 and CDR2 (germline): ENHRY, SYGVKD. The CDR3 sequence is CAISRQGSNYGYTF. The DNA of the CDR3 is TGTGCCATCAGCCGACAGGGGAGTAACTATGGCTACACCTTC.

J is TRBJ1-1 and V is TRBV13; D perhaps matches TRBD1 (6 bases). The germline V gene has CDR1 PRHDT and CDR2 FYEKMQ (reference sequence). Trimming removed 5 bases at V and 2 bases at J, with 9 bases between. This CDR3 has 13 amino acids. CDR3 bases: TGTGCCAGCAGCCGGACAGCTAACACTGAAGCTTTCTTT. Amino acid sequence: CASSRTANTEAFF.

The chain carries TRBV7-9 and TRBJ2-5; 7 bases line up with TRBD2. V lost 5 bases and J lost 0; bases outside the gene matches: 3. The CDR3 sequence is 14 residues long. Germline loops: CDR1 SEHNR, CDR2 FQNEAQ (reference sequence). The CDR3 sequence is CASSPREYQETQYF. The CDR3 DNA reads TGTGCCAGCAGCCCGCGGGAGTACCAAGAGACCCAGTACTTC.

The rearrangement links TRBV28 to TRBJ1-2; 8 nucleotides agree with TRBD1. Germline CDR1 MDHEN, CDR2 SYDVKM. This CDR3 is 15 amino acids long. Trimming cost V 2 bases and J 1 base; bases outside gene matches: 3. The CDR3: CASSLQGAINYGYTF. The CDR3 bases are TGTGCCAGCAGTTTACAGGGGGCGATTAACTATGGCTACACCTTC.

The genes are TRBV5-6 and TRBJ2-7; 9 bases agree with TRBD2. Germline V gene lookup returns CDR1 SGHDT and CDR2 YYEEEE. The CDR3 spans 15 residues. After removal of 0 bases from V and 2 bases from J, the junction contained 3 bases not matched to a gene. The CDR3 reads CASSLGLAVTYEQYF. CDR3 nucleotide sequence: TGTGCCAGCAGCTTGGGACTAGCGGTTACCTACGAGCAGTACTTC.

CDR3 in amino acids: CASSLFSASLRNEQFF. The CDR3 DNA follows: TGTGCCAGCAGCTTGTTTTCGGCCTCCCTGAGGAATGAGCAGTTCTTC. The V gene is TRBV5-6, the J gene TRBJ2-1; D is unresolved. Deletions cut 1 base from V and 7 bases from J, with 18 bases between. CDR1 and CDR2 from the germline V gene are SGHDT and YYEEEE. CDR3 length equals 16 residues.